This T cell receptor beta chain derives from a study of T cells in Graves' hyperthyroidism and ophthalmopathy. This CDR3 contains 14 residues. Germline lookup yields CDR1 SNHLY and CDR2 FYNNEI. V gave up 5 bases and J gave up 1 base, with 11 bases separating them. From RNA transcripts, TCR beta CDR3 regions were amplified. With the HTBI primer set, the TCR CDR3 went through a first round of RT-PCR. One entry per CDR3 protein results from TCRdb running MiXCR on the multiplex PCR reads. The table has under 650,000 distinct CDR3 sequences, about a sixth seen once. There are many counts of this clonotype. Input material: blood. This chain links TRBV2 with TRBJ1-1; D gene unclear. The TCR was taken from a woman aged 25-40 years with Graves' hyperthyroidism. The CDR3, as DNA: TGTGCCAGCAGTTCCTCTAACTCGAACACTGAAGCTTTCTTT. As protein: CASSSSNSNTEAFF.